This T cell receptor beta chain was recorded in a study of blood T cell repertoires in COVID-19. Study-wide context: Italy, Spain and the United States were the sources of the convalescent and acute COVID-19 samples. PBMCs, B-cell-depleted T cells, or T cells provided the cDNA or gDNA that made up the material.

Authors' methods: Estimation of nucleated cell counts relied on the amplification of reference gene primers. Method: immunoSEQ multiplex PCR; TCRdb's copy keeps in-frame clones and lacks some. The V and J calls and clone size are taken from that table; D and trimming were inferred from the DNA. In the table there are roughly 71,000 clones, roughly 86% of which are singletons. Sequenced input: peripheral blood. The clonotype originates from a man in his fifties with acute or convalescent COVID-19.

The CDR3 is CASSPGLTEAFF. DNA for the CDR3: TGTGCCAGCAGCCCAGGGTTGACTGAAGCTTTCTTT. This chain connects TRBV7-9 to TRBJ1-1, with D maybe TRBD1 (5 bases). V was cut by 5 bases and J by 5 bases, with 9 bases left in between. CDR3 size: 12 residues. Germline V gene sequence: CDR1 SEHNR, CDR2 FQNEAQ (reference sequence).